This TCR beta chain appears in the sequencing data of a study of OX40 agonist ivuxolimab in advanced cancers. Study at large: Patients were given ivuxolimab, an antibody that agonizes OX40 (CD134).

This CDR3 comprises 14 residues. Trimming removed 0 bases from V and 4 bases from J, with 11 bases in between. Germline V gene data show CDR1 as SGHNT and CDR2 as YYREEE (reference sequence). Data came from immunoSEQ multiplex PCR; TCRdb stores just in-frame clones and leaves some out. The sample lists about 93,000 clones, under 95% seen once, with around 0.51% in the top ten. The chain has TRBV5-4 and TRBJ2-7; a weak D match, TRBD1 (5 bases). The sample here was CD4+ or CD8+ T cells sorted from blood, taken in a trial of the OX40 agonist ivuxolimab. This sequence originates from an adult with an advanced solid tumor such as melanoma, head and neck, liver or kidney cancer. For the CDR3, the DNA is TGTGCCAGCAGCTTGGGGCAGGGCCCTTACGAGCAGTACTTC. Translation gives CASSLGQGPYEQYF. The full variable domain, completed using reference TRBV5-4 and TRBJ2-7, is ETGVTQSPTHLIKTRGQQVTLRCSSQSGHNTVSWYQQALGQGPQFIFQYYREEENGRGNFPPRFSGLQFPNYSSELNVNALELDDSALYLCASSLGQGPYEQYFGPGTRLTVT.